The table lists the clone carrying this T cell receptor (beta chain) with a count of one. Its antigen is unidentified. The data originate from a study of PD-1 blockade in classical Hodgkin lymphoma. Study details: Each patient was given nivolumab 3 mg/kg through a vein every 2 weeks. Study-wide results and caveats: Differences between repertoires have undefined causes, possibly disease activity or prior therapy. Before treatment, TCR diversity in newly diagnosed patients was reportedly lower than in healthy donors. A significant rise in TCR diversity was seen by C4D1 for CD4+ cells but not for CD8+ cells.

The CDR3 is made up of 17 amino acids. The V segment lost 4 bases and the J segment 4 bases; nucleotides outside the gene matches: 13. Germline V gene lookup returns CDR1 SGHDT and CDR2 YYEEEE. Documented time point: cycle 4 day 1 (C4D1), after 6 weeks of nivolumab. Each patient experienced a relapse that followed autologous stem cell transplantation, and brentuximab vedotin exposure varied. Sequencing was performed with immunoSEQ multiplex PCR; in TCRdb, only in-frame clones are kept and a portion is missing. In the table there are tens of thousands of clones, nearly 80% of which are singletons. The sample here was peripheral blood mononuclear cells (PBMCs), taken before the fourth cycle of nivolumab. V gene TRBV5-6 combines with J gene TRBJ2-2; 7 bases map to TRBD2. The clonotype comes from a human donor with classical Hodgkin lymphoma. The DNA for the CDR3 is TGTGCCAGCAGCCTGTTTGGGTCGCGGGAGTTCACCGGGGAGCTGTTTTTT. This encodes CASSLFGSREFTGELFF.